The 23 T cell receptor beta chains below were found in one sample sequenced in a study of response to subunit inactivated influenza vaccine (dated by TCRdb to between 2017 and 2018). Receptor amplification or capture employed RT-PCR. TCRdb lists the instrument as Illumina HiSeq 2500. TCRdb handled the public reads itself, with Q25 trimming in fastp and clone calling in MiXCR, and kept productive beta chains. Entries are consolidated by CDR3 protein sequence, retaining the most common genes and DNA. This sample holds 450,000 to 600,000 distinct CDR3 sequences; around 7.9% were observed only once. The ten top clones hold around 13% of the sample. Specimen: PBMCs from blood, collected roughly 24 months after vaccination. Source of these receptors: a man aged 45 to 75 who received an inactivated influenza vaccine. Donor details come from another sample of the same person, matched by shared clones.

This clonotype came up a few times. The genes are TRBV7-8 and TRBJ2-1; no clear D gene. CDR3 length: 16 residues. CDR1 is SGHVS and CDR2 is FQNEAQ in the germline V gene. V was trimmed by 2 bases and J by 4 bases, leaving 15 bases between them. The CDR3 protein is CASSLLGSEPYNEQFF. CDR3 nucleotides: TGTGCCAGCAGCTTACTGGGGTCGGAACCTTACAATGAGCAGTTCTTC.

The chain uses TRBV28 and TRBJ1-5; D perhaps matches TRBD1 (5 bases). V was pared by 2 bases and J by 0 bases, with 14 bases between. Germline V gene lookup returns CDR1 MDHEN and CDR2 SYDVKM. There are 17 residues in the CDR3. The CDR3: CASSLRGFLDSNQPQHF. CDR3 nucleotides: TGTGCCAGCAGTTTAAGGGGATTTCTGGATAGCAATCAGCCCCAGCATTTT.

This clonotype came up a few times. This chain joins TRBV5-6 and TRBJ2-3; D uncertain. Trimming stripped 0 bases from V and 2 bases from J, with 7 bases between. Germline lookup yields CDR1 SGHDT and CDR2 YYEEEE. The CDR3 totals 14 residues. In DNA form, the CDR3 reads TGTGCCAGCAGCTTGGACTCCTCCACAGATACGCAGTATTTT. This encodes CASSLDSSTDTQYF.

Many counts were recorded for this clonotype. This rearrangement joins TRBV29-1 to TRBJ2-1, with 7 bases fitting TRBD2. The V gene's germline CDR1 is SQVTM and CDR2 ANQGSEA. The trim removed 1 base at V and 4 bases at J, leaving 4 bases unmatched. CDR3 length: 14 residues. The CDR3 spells CSVEGLAVYNEQFF. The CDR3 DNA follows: TGCAGCGTTGAAGGGCTAGCGGTTTACAATGAGCAGTTCTTC.

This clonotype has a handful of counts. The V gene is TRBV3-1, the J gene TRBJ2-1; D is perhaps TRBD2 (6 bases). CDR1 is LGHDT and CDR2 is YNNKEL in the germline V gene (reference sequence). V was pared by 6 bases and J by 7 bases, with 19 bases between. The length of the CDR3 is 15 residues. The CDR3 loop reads CASRSVGTEGNEQFF. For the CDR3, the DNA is TGTGCCAGCAGATCAGTCGGGACGGAGGGGAATGAGCAGTTCTTC.

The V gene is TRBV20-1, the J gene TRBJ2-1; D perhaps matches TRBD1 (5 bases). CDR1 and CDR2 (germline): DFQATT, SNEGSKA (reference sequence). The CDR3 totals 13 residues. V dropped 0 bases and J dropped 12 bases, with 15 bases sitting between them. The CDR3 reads CSARDPRQSRQFF. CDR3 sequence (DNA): TGCAGTGCTAGAGATCCCCGACAGTCAAGGCAGTTCTTC.

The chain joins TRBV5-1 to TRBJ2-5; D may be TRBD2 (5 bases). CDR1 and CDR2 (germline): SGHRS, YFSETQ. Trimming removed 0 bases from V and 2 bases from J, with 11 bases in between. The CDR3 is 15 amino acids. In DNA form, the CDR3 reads TGCGCCAGCAGCTTGGCGGGAATCATGCAAGAGACCCAGTACTTC. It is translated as CASSLAGIMQETQYF.

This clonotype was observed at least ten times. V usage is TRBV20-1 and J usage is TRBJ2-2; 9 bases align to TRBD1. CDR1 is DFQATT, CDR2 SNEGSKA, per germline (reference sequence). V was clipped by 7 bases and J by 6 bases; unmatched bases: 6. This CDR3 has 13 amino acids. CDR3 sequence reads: CSVRTGVAGELFF. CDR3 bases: TGCAGTGTCCGGACAGGGGTTGCCGGGGAGCTGTTTTTT.

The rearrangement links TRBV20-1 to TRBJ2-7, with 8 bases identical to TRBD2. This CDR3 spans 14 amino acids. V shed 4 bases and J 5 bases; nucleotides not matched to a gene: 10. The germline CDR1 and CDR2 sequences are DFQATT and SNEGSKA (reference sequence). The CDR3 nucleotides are TGCAGTGCTACGCTATGGGCGGGAGGTAACGAGCAGTACTTC. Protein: CSATLWAGGNEQYF.

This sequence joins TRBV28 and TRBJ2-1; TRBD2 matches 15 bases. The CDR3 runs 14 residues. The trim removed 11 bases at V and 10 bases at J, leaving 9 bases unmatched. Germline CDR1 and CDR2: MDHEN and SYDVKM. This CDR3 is CAVTGTSGRREQFF. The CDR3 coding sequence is TGTGCCGTCACAGGGACTAGCGGGAGGCGGGAGCAGTTCTTC. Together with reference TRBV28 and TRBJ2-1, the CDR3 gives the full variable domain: DVKVTQSSRYLVKRTGEKVFLECVQDMDHENMFWYRQDPGLGLRLIYFSYDVKMKEKGDIPEGYSVSREKKERFSLILESASTNQTSMYLCAVTGTSGRREQFFGPGTRLTVL.

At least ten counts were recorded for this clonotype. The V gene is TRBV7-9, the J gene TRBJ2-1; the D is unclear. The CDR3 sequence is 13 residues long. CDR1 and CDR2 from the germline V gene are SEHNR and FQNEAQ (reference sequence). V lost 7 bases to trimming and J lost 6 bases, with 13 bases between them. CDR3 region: CASTPTPGNEQFF. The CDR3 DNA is TGTGCCAGCACCCCCACCCCGGGCAATGAGCAGTTCTTC.

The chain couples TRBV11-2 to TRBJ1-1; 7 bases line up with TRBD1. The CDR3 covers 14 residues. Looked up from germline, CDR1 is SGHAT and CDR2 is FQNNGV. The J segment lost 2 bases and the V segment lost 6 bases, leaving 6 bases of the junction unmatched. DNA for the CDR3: TGTGCCAGCAGGGCCGGGACAGCTAACACTGAAGCTTTCTTT. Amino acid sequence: CASRAGTANTEAFF.

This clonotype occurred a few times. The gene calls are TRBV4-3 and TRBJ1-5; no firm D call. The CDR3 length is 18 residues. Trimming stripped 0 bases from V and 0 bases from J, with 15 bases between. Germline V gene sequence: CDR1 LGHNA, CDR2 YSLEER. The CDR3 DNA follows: TGCGCCAGCAGCCAAGAGTTGTCCAGGCGGTATAGCAATCAGCCCCAGCATTTT. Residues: CASSQELSRRYSNQPQHF.

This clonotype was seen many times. CDR3 bases: TGTGCCAGCAGCATAGACAGGGCATCCTACAATGAGCAGTTCTTC. Amino acid sequence: CASSIDRASYNEQFF. The chain joins TRBV11-1 to TRBJ2-1; 7 positions match TRBD1. The germline CDR1 and CDR2 sequences are SGHAT and FQDESV (reference sequence). This CDR3 is built from 15 residues. V dropped 5 bases and J dropped 1; count of bases not matched to a gene: 5.

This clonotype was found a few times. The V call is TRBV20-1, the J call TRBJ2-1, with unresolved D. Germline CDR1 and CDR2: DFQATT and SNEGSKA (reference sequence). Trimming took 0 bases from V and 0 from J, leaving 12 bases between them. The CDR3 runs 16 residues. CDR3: CSARDTLESSYNEQFF. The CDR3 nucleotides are TGCAGTGCTAGAGACACCCTTGAGAGCTCCTACAATGAGCAGTTCTTC.

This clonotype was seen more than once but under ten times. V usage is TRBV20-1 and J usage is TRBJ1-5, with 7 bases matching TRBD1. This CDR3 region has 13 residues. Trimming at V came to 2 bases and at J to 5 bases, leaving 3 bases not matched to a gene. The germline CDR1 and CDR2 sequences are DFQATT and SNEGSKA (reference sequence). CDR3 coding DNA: TGCAGTGCTAGAAAAGGGACAGATCAGCCCCAGCATTTT. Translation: CSARKGTDQPQHF.

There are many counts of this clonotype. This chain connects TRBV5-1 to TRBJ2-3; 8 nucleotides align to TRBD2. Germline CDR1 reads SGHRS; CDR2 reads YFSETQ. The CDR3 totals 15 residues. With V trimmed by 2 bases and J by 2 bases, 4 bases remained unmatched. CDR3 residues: CASSLYGRATDTQYF. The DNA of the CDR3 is TGCGCCAGCAGCTTATACGGGAGGGCCACAGATACGCAGTATTTT.

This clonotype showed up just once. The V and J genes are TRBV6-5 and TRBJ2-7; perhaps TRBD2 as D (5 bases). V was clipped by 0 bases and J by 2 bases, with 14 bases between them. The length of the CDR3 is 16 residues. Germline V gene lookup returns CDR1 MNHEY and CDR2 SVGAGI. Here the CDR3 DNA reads TGTGCCAGCAGTTACTCGACGGGGAGCCCTGCCTACGAGCAGTACTTC. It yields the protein CASSYSTGSPAYEQYF.

Written as DNA, the CDR3 is TGTGCCAGCAGCGCCCCTGCGGGTGAGCAGTTCTTC. Translation: CASSAPAGEQFF. The V and J genes are TRBV11-2 and TRBJ2-1, with TRBD2 as a possible D gene (5 bases). Germline CDR1 and CDR2: SGHAT and FQNNGV. The CDR3 loop spans 12 amino acids. The V end was cut by 5 bases, the J end by 9 bases, with 11 bases between. Variable domain in full (rest from reference TRBV11-2 and TRBJ2-1): EAGVAQSPRYKIIEKRQSVAFWCNPISGHATLYWYQQILGQGPKLLIQFQNNGVVDDSQLPKDRFSAERLKGVDSTLKIQPAKLEDSAVYLCASSAPAGEQFFGPGTRLTVL.

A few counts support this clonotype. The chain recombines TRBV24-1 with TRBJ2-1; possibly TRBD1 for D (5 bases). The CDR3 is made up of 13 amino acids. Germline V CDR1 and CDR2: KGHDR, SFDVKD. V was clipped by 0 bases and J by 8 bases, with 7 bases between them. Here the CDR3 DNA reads TGTGCCACCAGTGATTTGTGGGGCCATGAGCAGTTCTTC. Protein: CATSDLWGHEQFF.

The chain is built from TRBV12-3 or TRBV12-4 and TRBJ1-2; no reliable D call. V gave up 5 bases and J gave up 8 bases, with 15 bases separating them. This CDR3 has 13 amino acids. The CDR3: CASSASMFSGYTF. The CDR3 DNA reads TGTGCCAGCAGTGCCAGCATGTTTTCGGGCTACACCTTC.

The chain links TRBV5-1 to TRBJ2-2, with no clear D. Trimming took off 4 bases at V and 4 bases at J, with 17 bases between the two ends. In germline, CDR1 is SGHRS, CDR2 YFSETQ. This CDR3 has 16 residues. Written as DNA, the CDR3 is TGCGCCAGCAGCCCGAGGACGGATCCGGGCACCGGGGAGCTGTTTTTT. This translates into CASSPRTDPGTGELFF.

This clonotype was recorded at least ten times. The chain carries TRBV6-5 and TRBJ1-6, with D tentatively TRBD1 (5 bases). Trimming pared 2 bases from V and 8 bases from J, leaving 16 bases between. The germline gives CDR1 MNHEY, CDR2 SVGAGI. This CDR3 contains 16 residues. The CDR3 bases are TGTGCCAGCAGTTACACTAAGGGACTCCCGGATTCACCCCTCCACTTT. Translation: CASSYTKGLPDSPLHF.